This entry describes one T cell receptor (beta chain). Antigen: not known. The protocol was immunoSEQ multiplex PCR, while the TCRdb copy is restricted to in-frame clones and leaves out a portion. In the table there are roughly 1,000,000 clones, around three quarters of which are singletons. The source of the sample is a study of shared clonotypes between healthy human individuals. Whole-study results and caveats: Although depth was large, rarefaction showed that sequencing of the sorted subsets was incomplete.

CDR1 SGHTA and CDR2 FQGNSA come from the germline V gene. The CDR3 sequence is 15 residues long. V was clipped by 5 bases and J by 4 bases, with 15 bases between them. The chain is built from TRBV7-2 and TRBJ1-5; no firm D call. This TCR was sampled from a man aged 18 to 30 in good health. Some clones in this sample may be carry-over from other donors' samples. The sample was memory CD4+ T cells from PBMCs. Subset here: CD45RA-negative fraction. CDR3 in amino acids: CASSHGSQENQPQHF. The CDR3 nucleotides are TGTGCCAGCAGCCACGGATCCCAGGAGAATCAGCCCCAGCATTTT.